Below are 8 T cell receptor beta chains sequenced from a single sample in a study of shared clonotypes between healthy human individuals. Using immunoSEQ multiplex PCR, the repertoire was profiled, and TCRdb retains in-frame clones only, with some absent. Here the sample spans more than 2,000,000 clones, over 85% being singletons. The material sequenced was naive CD4+ T cells sorted from blood. Documented subset: CD45RA+ positively selected. These receptors came from a man younger than 35 in good health.

The rearrangement links TRBV10-1 to TRBJ2-4, with D maybe TRBD1 (5 bases). Germline assignment: CDR1 WNHNN and CDR2 SYGVQD (reference sequence). This CDR3 has 14 residues. Trimming took 6 bases from V and 4 from J, leaving 13 bases between them. The CDR3 loop reads CASRPTTEKNIQYF. CDR3 DNA sequence: TGCGCCAGCAGACCTACGACAGAGAAAAACATTCAGTACTTC.

The gene calls are TRBV6-6 and TRBJ1-2, with D perhaps matching TRBD1 (6 bases). Trimming removed 6 bases from V and 8 bases from J, with 16 bases in between. The germline V gene has CDR1 MNHNY and CDR2 SVGAGI (reference sequence). This CDR3 spans 13 amino acids. The CDR3 protein is CASRGDGGDGYTF. The CDR3 DNA follows: TGTGCCAGCAGAGGAGACGGGGGCGACGGCTACACCTTC.

V gene TRBV19 combines with J gene TRBJ2-7; 11 bases map to TRBD1. Per the germline V gene, CDR1 is LNHDA and CDR2 is SQIVND (reference sequence). V shed 4 bases, J shed 5 bases, and the junction held 7 bases outside the gene matches. The CDR3 length is 15 residues. The CDR3 nucleotides are TGTGCCAGTAGTACCCGAGGACAGGGGGCGAACGAGCAGTACTTC. It codes for CASSTRGQGANEQYF.

This rearrangement joins TRBV19 to TRBJ2-7; TRBD2 agrees at 16 bases. The trim removed 5 bases at V and 2 bases at J, leaving 3 bases unmatched. The CDR3 spans 16 residues. Germline-derived CDR1 and CDR2 are LNHDA and SQIVND (reference sequence). CDR3 nucleotide sequence: TGTGCCAGTAGTTTGGGACTAGCGGGAGGGCCCTACGAGCAGTACTTC. Its translation: CASSLGLAGGPYEQYF.

This chain joins TRBV19 and TRBJ1-2; possibly TRBD1 for D (5 bases). V lost 0 bases to trimming and J lost 7 bases, with 18 bases between them. Germline values: CDR1 LNHDA, CDR2 SQIVND (reference sequence). The CDR3 has 16 residues. Written as DNA, the CDR3 is TGTGCCAGTAGTATAGATCTATCCAGGGCAGTCTCTGGCTACACCTTC. Translating it yields CASSIDLSRAVSGYTF.

This clone appeared a single time. The rearrangement uses TRBV19 and TRBJ1-5; TRBD1 agrees at 7 bases. V lost 7 bases, J lost 4 bases, and 10 bases stayed unmatched. The CDR3 length is 15 residues. Looked up from germline, CDR1 is LNHDA and CDR2 is SQIVND (reference sequence). The CDR3 nucleotides read TGTGCCAGTATCCCTGGGACAGTCCAAAATCAGCCCCAGCATTTT. Translated: CASIPGTVQNQPQHF.

The chain combines TRBV6-5 with TRBJ1-4; D unresolved. The V gene lost 0 bases and the J gene lost 7 bases, with 15 bases spanning the gap. Germline values: CDR1 MNHEY, CDR2 SVGAGI. The CDR3 is 16 residues long. CDR3 nucleotides: TGTGCCAGCAGTTACTCGAGAGCGCTTCTGAGTGAAAAACTGTTTTTT. Amino acids: CASSYSRALLSEKLFF.

The chain employs TRBV7-9 and TRBJ2-2; 7 bases align to TRBD2. V lost 9 bases to trimming and J lost 7 bases; unmatched junction nucleotides: 8. This CDR3 is built from 13 residues. Germline loops: CDR1 SEHNR, CDR2 FQNEAQ (reference sequence). CDR3 sequence: CARGGSTSGELFF. The CDR3 DNA follows: TGTGCCAGGGGCGGGAGTACGAGCGGGGAGCTGTTTTTT.